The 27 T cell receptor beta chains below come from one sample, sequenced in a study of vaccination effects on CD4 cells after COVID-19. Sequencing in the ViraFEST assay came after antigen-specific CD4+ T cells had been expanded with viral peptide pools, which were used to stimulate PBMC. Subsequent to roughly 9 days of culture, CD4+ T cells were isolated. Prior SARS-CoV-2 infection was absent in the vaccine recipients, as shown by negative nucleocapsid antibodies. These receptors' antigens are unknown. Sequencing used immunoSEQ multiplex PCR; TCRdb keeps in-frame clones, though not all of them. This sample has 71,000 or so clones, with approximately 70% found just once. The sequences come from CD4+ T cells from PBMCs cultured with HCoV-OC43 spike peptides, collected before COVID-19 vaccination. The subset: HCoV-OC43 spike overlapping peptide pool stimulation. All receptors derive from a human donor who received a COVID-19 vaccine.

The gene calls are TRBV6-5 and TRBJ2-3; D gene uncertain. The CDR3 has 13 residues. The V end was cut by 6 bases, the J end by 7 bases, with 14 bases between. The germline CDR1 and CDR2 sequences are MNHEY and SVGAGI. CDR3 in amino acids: CASSRSLGHTQYF. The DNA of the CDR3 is TGTGCCAGCAGCCGCAGCCTAGGTCATACGCAGTATTTT.

The CDR3 coding sequence is TGTGCCAGCAGCAGGGGGGGGTATAACACCGGGGAGCTGTTTTTT. Protein: CASSRGGYNTGELFF. This chain joins TRBV13 and TRBJ2-2; D possibly corresponds to TRBD2 (7 bases). Trimming took off 5 bases at V and 2 bases at J, with 12 bases between the two ends. Germline lookup yields CDR1 PRHDT and CDR2 FYEKMQ (reference sequence). The CDR3 loop spans 15 amino acids.

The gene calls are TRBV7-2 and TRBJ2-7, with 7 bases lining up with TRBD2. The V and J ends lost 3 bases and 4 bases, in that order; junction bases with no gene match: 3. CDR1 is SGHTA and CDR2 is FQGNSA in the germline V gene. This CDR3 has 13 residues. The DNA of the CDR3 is TGTGCCAGCAGCTTCTCCGGGGGGTACGAGCAGTACGTC. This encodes CASSFSGGYEQYV.

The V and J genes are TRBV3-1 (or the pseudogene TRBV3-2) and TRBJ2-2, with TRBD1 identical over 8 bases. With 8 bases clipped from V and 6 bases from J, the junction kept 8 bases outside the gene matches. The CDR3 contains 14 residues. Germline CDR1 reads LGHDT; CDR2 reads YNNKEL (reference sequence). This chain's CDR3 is CASGKDRAAGELFF. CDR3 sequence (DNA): TGTGCCAGCGGCAAGGACAGGGCGGCCGGGGAGCTGTTTTTT.

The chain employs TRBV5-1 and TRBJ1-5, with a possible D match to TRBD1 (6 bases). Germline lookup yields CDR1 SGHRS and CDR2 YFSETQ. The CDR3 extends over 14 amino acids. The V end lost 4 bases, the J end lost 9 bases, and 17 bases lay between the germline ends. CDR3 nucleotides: TGCGCCAGCAGCCCTACAGGGCCAAGGGGGCCCCAGCATTTT. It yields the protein CASSPTGPRGPQHF.

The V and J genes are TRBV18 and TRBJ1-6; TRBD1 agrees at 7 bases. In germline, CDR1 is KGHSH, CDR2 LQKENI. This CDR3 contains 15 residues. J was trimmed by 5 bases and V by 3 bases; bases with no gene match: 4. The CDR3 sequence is CASSPTGQHNSPLHF. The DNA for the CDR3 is TGTGCCAGCTCACCTACGGGACAGCATAATTCACCCCTCCACTTT.

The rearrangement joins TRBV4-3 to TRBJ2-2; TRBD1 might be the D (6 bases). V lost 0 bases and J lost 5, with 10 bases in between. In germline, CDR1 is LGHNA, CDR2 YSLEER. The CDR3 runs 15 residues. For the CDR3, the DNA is TGCGCCAGCAGCCAAGAGAGGGGGTGGACCGGGGAGCTGTTTTTT. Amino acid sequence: CASSQERGWTGELFF.

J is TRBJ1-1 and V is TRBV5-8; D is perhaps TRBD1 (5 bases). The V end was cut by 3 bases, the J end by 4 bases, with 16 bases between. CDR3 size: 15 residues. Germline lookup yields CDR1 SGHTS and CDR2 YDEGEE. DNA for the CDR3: TGTGCCAGCAGCTCCAGGGTGATTATAGCCACTGAAGCTTTCTTT. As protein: CASSSRVIIATEAFF.

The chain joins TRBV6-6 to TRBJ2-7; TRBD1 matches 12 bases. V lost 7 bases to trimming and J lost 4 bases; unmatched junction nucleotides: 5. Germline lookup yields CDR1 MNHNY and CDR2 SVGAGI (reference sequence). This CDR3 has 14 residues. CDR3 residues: CASTLGQGAYEQYV. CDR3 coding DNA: TGTGCCAGCACCCTGGGACAGGGGGCTTACGAGCAGTACGTC.

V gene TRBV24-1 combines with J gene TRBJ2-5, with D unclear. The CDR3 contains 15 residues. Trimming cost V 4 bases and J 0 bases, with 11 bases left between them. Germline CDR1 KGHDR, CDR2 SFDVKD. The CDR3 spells CATSDPGRYQETQYF. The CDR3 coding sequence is TGTGCCACCAGTGACCCGGGCAGGTACCAAGAGACCCAGTACTTC.

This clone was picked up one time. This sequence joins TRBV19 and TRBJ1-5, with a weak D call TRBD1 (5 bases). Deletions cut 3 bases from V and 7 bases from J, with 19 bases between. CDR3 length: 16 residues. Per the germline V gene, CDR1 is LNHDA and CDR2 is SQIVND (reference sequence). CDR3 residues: CASSIGTGRGEQPQHF. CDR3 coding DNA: TGTGCCAGTAGTATTGGGACGGGAAGGGGTGAGCAGCCCCAGCATTTT.

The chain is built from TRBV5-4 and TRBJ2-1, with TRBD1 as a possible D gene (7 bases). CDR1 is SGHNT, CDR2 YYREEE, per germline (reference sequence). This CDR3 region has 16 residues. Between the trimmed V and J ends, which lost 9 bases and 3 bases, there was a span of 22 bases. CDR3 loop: CAIQLEGARGYNEQFF. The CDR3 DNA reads TGTGCCATCCAGCTAGAGGGGGCGCGGGGCTACAATGAGCAGTTCTTC.

This CDR3 is CASSFGSKEKYF. CDR3 in DNA: TGTGCCAGCAGTTTTGGCTCAAAGGAAAAGTATTTT. This chain links TRBV12-3 or TRBV12-4 with TRBJ2-3; no definite D call. Trimming took 3 bases from V and 13 from J, leaving 14 bases between them. This CDR3 contains 12 residues.

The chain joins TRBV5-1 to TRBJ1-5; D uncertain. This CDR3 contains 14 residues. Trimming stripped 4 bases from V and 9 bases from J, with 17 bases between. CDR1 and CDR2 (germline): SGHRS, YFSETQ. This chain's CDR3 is CASSPGVSEGPQHF. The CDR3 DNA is TGCGCCAGCAGCCCCGGGGTCTCAGAGGGGCCCCAGCATTTT. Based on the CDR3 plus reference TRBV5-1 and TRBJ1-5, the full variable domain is KAGVTQTPRYLIKTRGQQVTLSCSPISGHRSVSWYQQTPGQGLQFLFEYFSETQRNKGNFPGRFSGRQFSNSRSEMNVSTLELGDSALYLCASSPGVSEGPQHFGDGTRLSIL.

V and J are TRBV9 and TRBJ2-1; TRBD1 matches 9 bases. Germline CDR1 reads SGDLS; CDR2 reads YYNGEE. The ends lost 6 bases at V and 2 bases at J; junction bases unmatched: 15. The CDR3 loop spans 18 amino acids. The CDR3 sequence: CASTPFGSGQGTYNEQFF. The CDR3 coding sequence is TGTGCCAGCACCCCGTTTGGGTCGGGACAGGGAACCTACAATGAGCAGTTCTTC.

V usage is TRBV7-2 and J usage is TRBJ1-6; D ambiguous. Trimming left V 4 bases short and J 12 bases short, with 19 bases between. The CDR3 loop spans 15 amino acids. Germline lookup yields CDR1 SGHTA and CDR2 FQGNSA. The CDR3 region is CASSYHVDPGLPLHF. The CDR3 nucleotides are TGTGCCAGCAGCTATCACGTAGACCCCGGGTTACCCCTCCACTTT.

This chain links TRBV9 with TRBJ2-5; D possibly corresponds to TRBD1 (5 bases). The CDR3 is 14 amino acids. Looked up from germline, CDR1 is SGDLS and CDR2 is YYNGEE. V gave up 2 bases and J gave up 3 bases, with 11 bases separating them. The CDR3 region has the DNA TGTGCCAGCAGCGTTGGGGCCACAAAAGAGACCCAGTACTTC. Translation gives CASSVGATKETQYF.

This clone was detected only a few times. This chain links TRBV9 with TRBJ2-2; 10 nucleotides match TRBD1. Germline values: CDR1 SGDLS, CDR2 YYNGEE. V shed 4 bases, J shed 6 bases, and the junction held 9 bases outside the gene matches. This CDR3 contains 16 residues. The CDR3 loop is CASSISGTGVSGELFF. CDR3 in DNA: TGTGCCAGCAGCATATCCGGGACAGGGGTGTCCGGGGAGCTGTTTTTT. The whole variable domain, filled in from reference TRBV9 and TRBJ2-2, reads DSGVTQTPKHLITATGQRVTLRCSPRSGDLSVYWYQQSLDQGLQFLIQYYNGEERAKGNILERFSAQQFPDLHSELNLSSLELGDSALYFCASSISGTGVSGELFFGEGSRLTVL.

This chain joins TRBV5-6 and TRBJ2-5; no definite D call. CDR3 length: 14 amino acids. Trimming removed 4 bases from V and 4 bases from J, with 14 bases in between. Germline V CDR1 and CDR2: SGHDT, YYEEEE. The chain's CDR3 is CASSHDLVPETQYF. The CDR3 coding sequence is TGTGCCAGCAGCCATGACCTGGTCCCAGAGACCCAGTACTTC.

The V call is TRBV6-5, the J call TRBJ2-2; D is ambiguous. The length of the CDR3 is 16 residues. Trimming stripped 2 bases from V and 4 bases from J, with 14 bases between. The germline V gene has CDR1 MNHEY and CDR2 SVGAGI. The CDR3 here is CASSYNLGWSTGELFF. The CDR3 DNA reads TGTGCCAGCAGTTACAATTTGGGGTGGAGCACCGGGGAGCTGTTTTTT.

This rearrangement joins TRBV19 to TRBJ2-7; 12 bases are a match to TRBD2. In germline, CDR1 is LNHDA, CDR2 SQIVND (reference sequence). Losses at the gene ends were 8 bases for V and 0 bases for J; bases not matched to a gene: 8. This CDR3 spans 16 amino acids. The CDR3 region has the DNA TGTGCCAGTCTTGGGACTAGCGGGTTCCGCTCCTACGAGCAGTACGTC. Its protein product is CASLGTSGFRSYEQYV.

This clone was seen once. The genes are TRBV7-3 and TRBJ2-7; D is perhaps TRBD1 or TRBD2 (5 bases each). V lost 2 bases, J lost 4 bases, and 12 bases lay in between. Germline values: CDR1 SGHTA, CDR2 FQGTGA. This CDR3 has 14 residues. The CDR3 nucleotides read TGTGCCAGCAGCTTACGGAAGGGGAGTTACGAGCAGTACGTC. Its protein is CASSLRKGSYEQYV.

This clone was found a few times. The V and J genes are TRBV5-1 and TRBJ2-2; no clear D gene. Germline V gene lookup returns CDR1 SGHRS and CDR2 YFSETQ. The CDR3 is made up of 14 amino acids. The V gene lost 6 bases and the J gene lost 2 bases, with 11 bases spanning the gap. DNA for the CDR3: TGCGCCAGCACTCCAGACAAAAACACCGGGGAGCTGTTTTTT. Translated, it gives CASTPDKNTGELFF.

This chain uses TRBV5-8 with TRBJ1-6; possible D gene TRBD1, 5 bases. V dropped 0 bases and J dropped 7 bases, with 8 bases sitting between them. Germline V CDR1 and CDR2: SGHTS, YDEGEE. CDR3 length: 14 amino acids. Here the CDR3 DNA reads TGTGCCAGCAGCTTGGTGGGGGGGAATTCACCCCTCCACTTT. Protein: CASSLVGGNSPLHF.

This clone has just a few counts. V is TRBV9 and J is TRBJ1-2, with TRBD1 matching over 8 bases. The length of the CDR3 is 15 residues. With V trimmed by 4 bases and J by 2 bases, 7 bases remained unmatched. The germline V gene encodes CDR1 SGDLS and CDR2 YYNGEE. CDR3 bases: TGTGCCAGCAGCCCAAGGACAGGGCCAAACTATGGCTACACCTTC. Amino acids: CASSPRTGPNYGYTF. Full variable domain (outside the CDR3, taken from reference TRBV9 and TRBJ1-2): DSGVTQTPKHLITATGQRVTLRCSPRSGDLSVYWYQQSLDQGLQFLIQYYNGEERAKGNILERFSAQQFPDLHSELNLSSLELGDSALYFCASSPRTGPNYGYTFGSGTRLTVV.

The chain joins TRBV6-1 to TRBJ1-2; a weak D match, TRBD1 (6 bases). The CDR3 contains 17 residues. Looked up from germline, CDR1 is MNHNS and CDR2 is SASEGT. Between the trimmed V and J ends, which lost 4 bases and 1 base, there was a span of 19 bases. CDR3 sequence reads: CASSGTTGAGVNYGYTF. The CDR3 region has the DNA TGTGCCAGCAGTGGAACGACGGGGGCAGGGGTTAACTATGGCTACACCTTC.

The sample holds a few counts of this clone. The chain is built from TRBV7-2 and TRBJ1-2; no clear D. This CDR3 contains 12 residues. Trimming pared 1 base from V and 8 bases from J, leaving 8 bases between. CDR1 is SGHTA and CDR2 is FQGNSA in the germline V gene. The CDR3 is CASSLDGEGYTF. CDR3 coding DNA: TGTGCCAGCAGCTTAGACGGAGAGGGCTACACCTTC.